This TCR beta chain originates from a study of blood T cell repertoires in COVID-19. Clones were sequenced by immunoSEQ multiplex PCR, and TCRdb holds only the in-frame ones, with some missing. In the table there are just under 60,000 clones, approximately 82% of which are singletons. Sequences were obtained from peripheral blood. The clonotype was recovered from an elderly man with acute or convalescent COVID-19.

The chain's CDR3 is CASSSLLAGGTGELFF. The CDR3 nucleotides read TGTGCCAGCAGCTCCTTACTAGCGGGAGGGACCGGGGAGCTGTTTTTT. V is TRBV7-6 and J is TRBJ2-2, with 13 bases that match TRBD2. Germline-derived CDR1 and CDR2 are SGHVS and FNYEAQ. Unmatched junction bases numbered 4, after V lost 4 bases and J lost 5 bases. The CDR3 is made up of 16 amino acids.